This T cell receptor beta chain was observed in a study of beta chain features in type 1 diabetes (dated by TCRdb to between 2017 and 2018). About the full investigation: Mean age, gender distribution, total cell number and subset yield were not different between patients and healthy donors. Across all samples, about 110 million sorted cells were examined, and cell number per subset correlated strongly with RNA yield. Regulatory and stem cell-like memory subsets were isolated from only 8 patients and roughly 8 healthy donors, whereas naive and central memory subsets came from all 30 or so donors. In the study, recently diagnosed type 1 diabetes patients and matched healthy donors were compared on the TCRB repertoires of their sorted circulating CD4+ T cell subsets.

Overall study results and their limits: At VDJ recombination sites, type 1 diabetes patients had fewer insertions and more deleted nucleotides, which implies abnormalities in thymic rearrangement. Naive, central memory and regulatory TCRB repertoires appeared to be more similar among patients than among healthy donors. A moderate but significant shortening of TCRB CDR3 length was observed in type 1 diabetes patients in all four CD4+ subsets. Because cDNA was sequenced instead of genomic DNA, highly expressing activated cells could be over-represented, though the groups showed no difference in activation or CD3 levels. PCR may preferentially amplify shorter templates, but because patient and control samples were amplified and corrected together, any resulting skew would affect both groups equally. Because small numbers of individuals were included in the HLA sub-analyses, any influence of HLA type on TCRB rearrangement was left unresolved.

About this clone itself: Its antigen specificity is not known. Base-call qualities are not available, and no considerably larger clone is one nucleotide away.

Each donor gave one peripheral blood draw, averaging approximately 110 mL, which was collected into heparinised tubes. A BD FACSAria II was used to sort naive, central memory, regulatory and stem cell-like memory CD4+ T cells with a panel that included CD45RO, CCR7, CD25, CD127, CD95 and CD27. Every sorted population had a purity above 95%. Right away, PBMCs were isolated by Lymphoprep density gradient centrifugation and were stained directly, with no culture step. To minimize batch effects, samples were stained and sorted in pairs, one healthy donor with one patient per experiment. The entire isolated RNA was reverse transcribed using the High Capacity cDNA Reverse Transcription Kit, and thus expressed TCRB transcripts were sequenced. Naive, central memory and regulatory T cell samples underwent deep immunoSEQ sequencing, averaging around 4 million total reads per sample. After sorted cells were lysed in RLT buffer, RNA was extracted with DNase-treated RNeasy Micro or Mini kits, with the choice depending on cell number. To prevent cross-contamination, every cell subset was processed on its own, while patient and healthy donor samples were processed together. TCRB sequences were amplified from cDNA with the immunoSEQ multiplex PCR, producing 87-bp fragments spanning the CDR3 region. Sequencing of the amplicons was done on the Illumina HiSeq platform. Regarding the original processing steps: Synthetic template baselines were used to correct PCR bias computationally, reads within Hamming distance 2 were collapsed, and singletons that could not be merged were discarded. Reads were aligned against IMGT to assign V, D and J genes, CDR3 length and insertions or deletions at six rearrangement sites. Clonotype counts were normalized to sorted cell number within each subset before computing true diversity and Gini coefficients with the tcR R package. Repertoire sharing was quantified using the overlap coefficient calculated on TCRB nucleotide sequences. As a proxy for the pre-selection repertoire, out-of-frame TCRB sequences from naive cells were analyzed. This immuneACCESS table, as held by TCRdb, lists in-frame sequences with V and J called but not all clones. Of the missing ones, under half trace to an unresolved V gene in checked studies; the others have no known cause. V, J and clone size are those of that table, while D and trimming were read from the DNA. The sample contains 250,000 or so clones, about 63% of them found a single time. The top ten constitute roughly 0.048% of the sample.

The V end loses 4 bases and the J end loses 0 bases, and a stretch of 10 bases separates them. CDR1 and CDR2, per the germline V gene, are SQVTM and ANQGSEA. The CDR3 covers 14 residues, taking in both the cysteine and the phenylalanine. Just the 42-base CDR3 DNA is kept, in frame starting at base 1. The chain is made from TRBV29-1 and TRBJ1-5; the best D guess is TRBD1, with 5 bases matching. Sequencing input: naive CD4+ T cells from blood. The cell subset or site label here, explained by the study, means: true naive CD4+ T cells. The source is a man aged 25 to 40 in good health. The DNA is TGCAGCGTTGCGGGGGGGAATAGCAATCAGCCCCAGCATTTT. Translated, it gives CSVAGGNSNQPQHF.